A single sample is the source of the 11 T cell receptor beta chains below, sequenced in a study of blood T cell repertoires in COVID-19. Method: immunoSEQ multiplex PCR; TCRdb's copy keeps in-frame clones and lacks some. The sample yields approximately 210,000 clones, over 75% seen once. Sequenced sample: peripheral blood. Receptors were obtained from a human donor in a cohort sampled during active COVID-19.

J is TRBJ2-2 and V is TRBV27; D is possibly TRBD1 (5 bases). V was trimmed by 5 bases and J by 6 bases, leaving 7 bases between them. Per germline, CDR1 MNHEY and CDR2 SMNVEV (reference sequence). This CDR3 is 12 amino acids long. The CDR3 here is CASSQGSGELFF. CDR3 DNA sequence: TGTGCCAGCAGTCAGGGATCCGGGGAGCTGTTTTTT.

The chain carries TRBV18 and TRBJ2-7; 10 positions match TRBD1. Germline V gene lookup returns CDR1 KGHSH and CDR2 LQKENI. The CDR3 contains 16 residues. Trimming took 1 base from V and 1 from J; bases not matched to a gene: 4. CDR3 sequence reads: CASSPQRQGASYEQYF. In nucleotides, the CDR3 is TGTGCCAGCTCACCACAGAGACAGGGGGCTTCCTACGAGCAGTACTTC.

The chain uses TRBV11-3 and TRBJ2-5; 10 bases are a match to TRBD1. CDR1 and CDR2 (germline): SGHNT, YENEEA. J gave up 4 bases and V 1 base, and 9 bases lay outside the gene matches. The CDR3 sequence is 17 residues long. The CDR3 loop is CASSLGFLRQGAETQYF. The CDR3 nucleotides read TGTGCCAGCAGCTTAGGGTTTCTAAGACAGGGGGCAGAGACCCAGTACTTC. Full variable domain (remainder filled in from reference TRBV11-3 and TRBJ2-5): EAGVVQSPRYKIIEKKQPVAFWCNPISGHNTLYWYLQNLGQGPELLIRYENEEAVDDSQLPKDRFSAERLKGVDSTLKIQPAELGDSAVYLCASSLGFLRQGAETQYFGPGTRLLVL.

The chain links TRBV5-5 to TRBJ1-2; unclear D gene. This CDR3 comprises 17 residues. Germline V gives CDR1 SGHKS, CDR2 YYEKEE (reference sequence). Trimming removed 3 bases at V and 6 bases at J, with 24 bases between. The CDR3, as DNA: TGTGCCAGCAGCTCCGCGCCCGGGTCCCCAAAATGGGATGGCTACACCTTC. Protein sequence: CASSSAPGSPKWDGYTF. The full variable domain, rest sourced from reference TRBV5-5 and TRBJ1-2, is DAGVTQSPTHLIKTRGQQVTLRCSPISGHKSVSWYQQVLGQGPQFIFQYYEKEERGRGNFPDRFSARQFPNYSSELNVNALLLGDSALYLCASSSAPGSPKWDGYTFGSGTRLTVV.

This clone was seen more than once but under ten times. This chain connects TRBV4-2 to TRBJ1-3; tentatively, D is TRBD1 (5 bases). Germline CDR1 is LGHNA and CDR2 is YNFKEQ. There are 14 residues in the CDR3. Trimming left V 4 bases short and J 4 bases short, with 11 bases between. CDR3 nucleotides: TGTGCCAGCAGCCCGGGGGATAGGGGAAACACCATATATTTT. This gives the protein CASSPGDRGNTIYF.

This sequence joins TRBV5-1 and TRBJ1-4, with TRBD1 identical over 8 bases. This CDR3 comprises 16 residues. The junction had 14 bases not matched to a gene; V was cut back by 5 bases and J by 8 bases. CDR1 and CDR2 from the germline V gene are SGHRS and YFSETQ. The CDR3: CASSPSDRARGEKLFF. The CDR3, as DNA: TGCGCCAGCAGTCCCTCGGACAGGGCACGAGGGGAAAAACTGTTTTTT.

This clone was detected a few times. The chain links TRBV6-6 to TRBJ1-3; unclear D gene. The length of the CDR3 is 17 residues. Trimming cost V 5 bases and J 0 bases, with 17 bases left between them. The germline CDR1 and CDR2 sequences are MNHNY and SVGAGI (reference sequence). The CDR3 loop reads CASSHRQTFRSGNTIYF. For the CDR3, the DNA is TGTGCCAGCAGTCACCGGCAGACTTTTCGCTCTGGAAACACCATATATTTT.

DNA for the CDR3: TGCAGCGTTGACAGGCGAGACACTGAAGCTTTCTTT. Its protein is CSVDRRDTEAFF. This chain links TRBV29-1 with TRBJ1-1; the D is unclear. The CDR3 covers 12 residues. V gave up 3 bases and J gave up 3 bases, with 8 bases separating them. Per germline, CDR1 SQVTM and CDR2 ANQGSEA.

The chain joins TRBV7-2 to TRBJ2-1, with 8 bases fitting TRBD1. Trimming removed 4 bases from V and 3 bases from J; junction bases left unmatched: 5. Germline V lookup: CDR1 SGHTA, CDR2 FQGNSA. The CDR3 length is 15 residues. For the CDR3, the DNA is TGTGCCAGCAGCTGGCAGGGGGCAATCTACAATGAGCAGTTCTTC. As protein: CASSWQGAIYNEQFF.

This clone showed up just a few times. The V and J genes are TRBV9 and TRBJ2-7; TRBD1 matches 7 bases. J lost 2 bases, V lost 4 bases, and 12 bases had no gene match. Germline CDR1 is SGDLS and CDR2 is YYNGEE. The CDR3 sequence is 16 residues long. The CDR3 DNA reads as TGTGCCAGCAGCCCTAGAAGAGGACAGGAGCCCTACGAGCAGTACTTC. Protein: CASSPRRGQEPYEQYF.

The gene calls are TRBV11-2 and TRBJ2-5; 14 bases map to TRBD2. The CDR3 has 18 residues. The trim removed 2 bases at V and 5 bases at J, leaving 10 bases unmatched. CDR1 and CDR2 (germline): SGHAT, FQNNGV. The chain's CDR3 is CASSLILTSGRARETQYF. The CDR3 DNA is TGTGCCAGCAGCTTAATTTTGACTAGCGGGAGGGCGAGGGAGACCCAGTACTTC.